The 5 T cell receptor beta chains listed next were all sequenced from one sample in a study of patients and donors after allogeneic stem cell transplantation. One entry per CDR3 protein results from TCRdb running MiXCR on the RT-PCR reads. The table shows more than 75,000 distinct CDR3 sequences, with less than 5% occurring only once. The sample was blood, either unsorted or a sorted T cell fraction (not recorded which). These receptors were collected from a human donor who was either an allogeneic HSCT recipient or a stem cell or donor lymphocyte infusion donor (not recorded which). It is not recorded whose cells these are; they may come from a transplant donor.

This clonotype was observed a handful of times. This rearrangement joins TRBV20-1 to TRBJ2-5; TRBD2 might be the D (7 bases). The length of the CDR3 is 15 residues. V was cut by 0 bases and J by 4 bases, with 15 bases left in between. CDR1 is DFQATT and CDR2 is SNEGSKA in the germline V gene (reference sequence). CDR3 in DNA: TGCAGTGCTAGAGAGGGGGGGGGGCTGCGAGAGACCCAGTACTTC. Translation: CSAREGGGLRETQYF.

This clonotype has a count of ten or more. The CDR3 nucleotides read TGTGCCAGCAGTACCAGGACAGGGGTCTATGGCTACACCTTC. Translated, it gives CASSTRTGVYGYTF. V gene TRBV12-3 or TRBV12-4 combines with J gene TRBJ1-2, with 9 bases identical to TRBD1. The CDR3 is 14 residues long. V dropped 5 bases and J dropped 4; count of bases not matched to a gene: 5.

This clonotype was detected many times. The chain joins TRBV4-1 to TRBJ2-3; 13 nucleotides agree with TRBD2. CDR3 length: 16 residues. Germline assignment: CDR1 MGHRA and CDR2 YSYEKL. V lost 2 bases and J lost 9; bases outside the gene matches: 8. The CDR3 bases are TGCGCCAGCAGCCAACCGACTAGCGGGAGGTTCGGCACGCAGTATTTT. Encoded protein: CASSQPTSGRFGTQYF.

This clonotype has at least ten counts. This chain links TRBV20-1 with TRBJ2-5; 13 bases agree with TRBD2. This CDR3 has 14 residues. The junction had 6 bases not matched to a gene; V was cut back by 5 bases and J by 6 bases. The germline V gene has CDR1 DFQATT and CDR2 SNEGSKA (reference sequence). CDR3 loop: CSAELAGGLKTQYF. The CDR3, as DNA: TGCAGTGCTGAACTAGCGGGAGGGCTGAAGACCCAGTACTTC.

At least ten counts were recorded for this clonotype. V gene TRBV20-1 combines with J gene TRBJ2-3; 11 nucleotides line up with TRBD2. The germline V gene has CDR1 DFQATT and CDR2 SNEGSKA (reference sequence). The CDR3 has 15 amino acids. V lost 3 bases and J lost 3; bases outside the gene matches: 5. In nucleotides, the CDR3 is TGCAGTGCTAGGGTAGCGGGGGGGAGGACAGATACGCAGTATTTT. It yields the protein CSARVAGGRTDTQYF.